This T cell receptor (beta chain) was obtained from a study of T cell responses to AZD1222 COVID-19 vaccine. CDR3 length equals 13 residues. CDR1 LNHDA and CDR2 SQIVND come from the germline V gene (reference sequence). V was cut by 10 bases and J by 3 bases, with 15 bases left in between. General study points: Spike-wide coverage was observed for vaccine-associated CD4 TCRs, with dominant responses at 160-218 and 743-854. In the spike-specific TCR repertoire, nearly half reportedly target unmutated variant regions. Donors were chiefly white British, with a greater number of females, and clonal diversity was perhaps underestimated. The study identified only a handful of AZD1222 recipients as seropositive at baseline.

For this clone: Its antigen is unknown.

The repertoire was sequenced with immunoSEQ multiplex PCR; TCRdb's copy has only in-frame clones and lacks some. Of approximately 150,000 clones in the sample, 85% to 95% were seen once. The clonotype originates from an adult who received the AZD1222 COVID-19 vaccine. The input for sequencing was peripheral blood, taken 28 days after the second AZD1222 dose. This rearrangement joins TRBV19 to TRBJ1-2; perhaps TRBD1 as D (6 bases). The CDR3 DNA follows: TGTGCCATTCGGGACACTCGGGACTATGGCTACACCTTC. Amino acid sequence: CAIRDTRDYGYTF.